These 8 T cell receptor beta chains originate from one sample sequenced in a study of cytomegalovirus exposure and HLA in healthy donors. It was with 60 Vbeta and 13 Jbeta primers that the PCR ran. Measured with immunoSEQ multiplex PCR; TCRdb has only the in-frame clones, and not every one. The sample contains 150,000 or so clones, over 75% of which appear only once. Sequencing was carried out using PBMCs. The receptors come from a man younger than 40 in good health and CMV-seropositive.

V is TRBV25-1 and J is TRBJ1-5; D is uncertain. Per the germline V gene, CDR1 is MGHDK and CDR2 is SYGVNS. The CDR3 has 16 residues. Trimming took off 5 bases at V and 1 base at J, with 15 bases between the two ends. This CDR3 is CASSPDSTESNQPQHF. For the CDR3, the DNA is TGTGCCAGCAGTCCCGATAGTACAGAGAGCAATCAGCCCCAGCATTTT.

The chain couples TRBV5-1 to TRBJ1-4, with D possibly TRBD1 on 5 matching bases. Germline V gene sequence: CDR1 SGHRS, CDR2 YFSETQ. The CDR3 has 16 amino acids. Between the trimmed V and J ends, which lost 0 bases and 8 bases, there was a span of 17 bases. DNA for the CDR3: TGCGCCAGCAGCTTGGAGGGGTCAGGACGGGAGGAAAAACTGTTTTTT. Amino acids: CASSLEGSGREEKLFF.

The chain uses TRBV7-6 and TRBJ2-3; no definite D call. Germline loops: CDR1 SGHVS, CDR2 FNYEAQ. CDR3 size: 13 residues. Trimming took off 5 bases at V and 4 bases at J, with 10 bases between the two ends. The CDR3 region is CASSDFSADTQYF. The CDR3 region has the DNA TGTGCCAGCAGCGATTTTTCGGCAGATACGCAGTATTTT.

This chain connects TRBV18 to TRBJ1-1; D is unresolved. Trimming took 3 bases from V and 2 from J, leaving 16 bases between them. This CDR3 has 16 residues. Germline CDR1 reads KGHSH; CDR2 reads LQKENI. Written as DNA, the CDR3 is TGTGCCAGCTCACCTTCAACCGGGGAACTTAACACTGAAGCTTTCTTT. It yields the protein CASSPSTGELNTEAFF.

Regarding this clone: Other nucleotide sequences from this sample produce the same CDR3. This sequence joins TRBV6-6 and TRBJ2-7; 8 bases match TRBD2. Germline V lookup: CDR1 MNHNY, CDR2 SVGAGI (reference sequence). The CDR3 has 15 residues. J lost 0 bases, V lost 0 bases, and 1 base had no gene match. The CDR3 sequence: CASSYSSGGSYEQYF. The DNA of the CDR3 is TGTGCCAGCAGTTACTCGAGCGGGGGCTCCTACGAGCAGTACTTC.

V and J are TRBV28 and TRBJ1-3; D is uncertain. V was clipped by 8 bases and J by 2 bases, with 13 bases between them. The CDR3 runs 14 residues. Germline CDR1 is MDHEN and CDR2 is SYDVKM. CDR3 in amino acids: CASLDPGTGNTIYF. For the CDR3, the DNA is TGTGCCAGCCTGGACCCGGGGACTGGAAACACCATATATTTT. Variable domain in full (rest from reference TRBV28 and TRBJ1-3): DVKVTQSSRYLVKRTGEKVFLECVQDMDHENMFWYRQDPGLGLRLIYFSYDVKMKEKGDIPEGYSVSREKKERFSLILESASTNQTSMYLCASLDPGTGNTIYFGEGSWLTVV.

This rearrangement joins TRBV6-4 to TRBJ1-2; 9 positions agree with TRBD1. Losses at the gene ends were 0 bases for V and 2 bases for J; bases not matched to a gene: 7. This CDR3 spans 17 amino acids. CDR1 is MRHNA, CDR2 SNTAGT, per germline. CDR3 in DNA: TGTGCCAGCAGTGACTCGGCCCCCGGGACAGGGAACTATGGCTACACCTTC. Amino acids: CASSDSAPGTGNYGYTF.

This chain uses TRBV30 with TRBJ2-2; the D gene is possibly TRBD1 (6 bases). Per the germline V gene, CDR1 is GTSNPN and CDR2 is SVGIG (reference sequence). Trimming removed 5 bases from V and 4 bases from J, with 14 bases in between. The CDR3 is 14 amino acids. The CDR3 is CAWSPDSPTGELFF. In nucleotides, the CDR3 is TGTGCCTGGTCCCCGGACAGCCCCACCGGGGAGCTGTTTTTT.